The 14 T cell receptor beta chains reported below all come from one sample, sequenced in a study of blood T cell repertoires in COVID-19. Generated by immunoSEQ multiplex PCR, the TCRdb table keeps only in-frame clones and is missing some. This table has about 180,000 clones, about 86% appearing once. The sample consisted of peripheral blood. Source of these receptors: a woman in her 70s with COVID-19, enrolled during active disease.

CDR3 DNA sequence: TGTGCCAGCTCACCAGCTAGCGGGAGAGACGAGCAGTACTTC. It is translated as CASSPASGRDEQYF. The J gene is TRBJ2-7, the V gene TRBV18; 10 positions agree with TRBD2. The germline gives CDR1 KGHSH, CDR2 LQKENI. The CDR3 consists of 14 residues. V shed 2 bases, J shed 5 bases, and the junction held 3 bases outside the gene matches.

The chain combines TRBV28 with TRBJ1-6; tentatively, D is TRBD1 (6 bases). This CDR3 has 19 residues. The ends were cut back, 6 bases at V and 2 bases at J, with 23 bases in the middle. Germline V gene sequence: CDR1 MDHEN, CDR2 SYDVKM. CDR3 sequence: CASSQKLFRGGTYNSPLHF. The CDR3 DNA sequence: TGTGCCAGCAGCCAAAAGCTTTTCAGGGGAGGGACCTATAATTCACCCCTCCACTTT.

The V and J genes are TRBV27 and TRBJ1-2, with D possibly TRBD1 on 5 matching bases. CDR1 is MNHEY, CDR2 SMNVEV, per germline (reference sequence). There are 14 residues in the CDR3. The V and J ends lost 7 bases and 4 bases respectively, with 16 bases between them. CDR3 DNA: TGTGCCAGCAATCCGGGGACTTCGGTCTATGGCTACACCTTC. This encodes CASNPGTSVYGYTF.

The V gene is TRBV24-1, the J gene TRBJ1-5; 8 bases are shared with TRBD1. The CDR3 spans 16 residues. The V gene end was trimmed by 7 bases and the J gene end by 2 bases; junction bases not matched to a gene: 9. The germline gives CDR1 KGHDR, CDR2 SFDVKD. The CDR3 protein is CATSPDRGVGNQPQHF. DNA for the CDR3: TGTGCCACCAGCCCAGACAGGGGAGTAGGCAATCAGCCCCAGCATTTT.

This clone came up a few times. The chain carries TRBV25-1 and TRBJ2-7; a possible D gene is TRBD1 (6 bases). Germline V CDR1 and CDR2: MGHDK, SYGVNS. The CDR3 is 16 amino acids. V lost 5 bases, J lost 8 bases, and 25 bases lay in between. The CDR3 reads CASSNRLASRGEQQYF. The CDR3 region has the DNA TGTGCCAGCAGTAATCGTCTCGCGTCCAGGGGAGAGCAGCAGTACTTC.

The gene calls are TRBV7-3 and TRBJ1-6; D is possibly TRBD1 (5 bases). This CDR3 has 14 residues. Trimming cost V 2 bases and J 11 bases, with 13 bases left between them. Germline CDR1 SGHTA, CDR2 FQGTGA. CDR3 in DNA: TGTGCCAGCAGCTTAGGTCCAGGGTTCGCACCCCTCCACTTT. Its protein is CASSLGPGFAPLHF.

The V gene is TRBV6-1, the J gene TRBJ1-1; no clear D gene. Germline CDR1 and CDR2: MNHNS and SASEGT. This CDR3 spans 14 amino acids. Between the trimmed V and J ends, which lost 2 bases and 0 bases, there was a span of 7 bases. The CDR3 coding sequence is TGTGCCAGCAGTGAATTAGCCCTGAACACTGAAGCTTTCTTT. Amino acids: CASSELALNTEAFF.

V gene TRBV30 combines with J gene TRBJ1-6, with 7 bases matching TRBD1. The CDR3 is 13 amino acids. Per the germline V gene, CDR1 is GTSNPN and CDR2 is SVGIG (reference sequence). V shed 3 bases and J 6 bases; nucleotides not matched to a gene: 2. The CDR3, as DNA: TGTGCCTGGAGCAGGGGGAGTAATTCACCCCTCCACTTT. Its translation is CAWSRGSNSPLHF.

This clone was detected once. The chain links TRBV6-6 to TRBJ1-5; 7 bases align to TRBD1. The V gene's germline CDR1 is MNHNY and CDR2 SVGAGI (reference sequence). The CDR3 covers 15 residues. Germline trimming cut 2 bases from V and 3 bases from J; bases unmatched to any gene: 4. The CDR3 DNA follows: TGTGCCAGCAGTTACCCGGGACAGTCCAATCAGCCCCAGCATTTT. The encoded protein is CASSYPGQSNQPQHF.

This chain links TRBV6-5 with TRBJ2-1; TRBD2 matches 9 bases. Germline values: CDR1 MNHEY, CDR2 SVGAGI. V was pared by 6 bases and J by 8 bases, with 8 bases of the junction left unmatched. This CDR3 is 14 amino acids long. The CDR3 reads CASRLAGEGDEQFF. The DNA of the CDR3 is TGTGCCAGCAGGTTAGCGGGAGAGGGGGATGAGCAGTTCTTC.

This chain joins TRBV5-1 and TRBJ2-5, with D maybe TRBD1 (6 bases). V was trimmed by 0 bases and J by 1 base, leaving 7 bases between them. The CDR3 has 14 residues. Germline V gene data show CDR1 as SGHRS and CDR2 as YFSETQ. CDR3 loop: CASSLGQAQETQYF. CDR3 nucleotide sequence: TGCGCCAGCAGCTTGGGACAGGCCCAAGAGACCCAGTACTTC.

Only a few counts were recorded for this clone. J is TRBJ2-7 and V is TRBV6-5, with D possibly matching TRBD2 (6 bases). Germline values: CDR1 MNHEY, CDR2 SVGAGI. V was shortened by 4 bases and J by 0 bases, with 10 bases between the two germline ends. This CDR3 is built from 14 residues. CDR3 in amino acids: CASSLGGSSYEQYF. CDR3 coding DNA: TGTGCCAGCAGTTTGGGGGGAAGCTCCTACGAGCAGTACTTC.

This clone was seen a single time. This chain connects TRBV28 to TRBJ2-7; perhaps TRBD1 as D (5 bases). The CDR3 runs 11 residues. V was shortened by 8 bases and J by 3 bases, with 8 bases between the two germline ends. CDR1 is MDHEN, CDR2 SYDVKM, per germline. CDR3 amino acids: CASGANYEQYF. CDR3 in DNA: TGTGCCAGCGGGGCAAACTACGAGCAGTACTTC.

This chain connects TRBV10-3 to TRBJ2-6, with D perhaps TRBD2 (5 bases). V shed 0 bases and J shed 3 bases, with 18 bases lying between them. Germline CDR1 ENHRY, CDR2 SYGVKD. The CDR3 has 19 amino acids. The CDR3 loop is CAISESKIGGQDGANVLTF. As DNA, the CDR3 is TGTGCCATCAGTGAGTCAAAAATAGGAGGCCAGGATGGGGCCAACGTCCTGACTTTC.